This T cell receptor (beta chain) is from a study of radiation and T cells in renal cell carcinoma. Specified time point: blood 2 weeks post-SBRT. Stated treatment: 15 Gy SBRT to primary tumor, nephrectomy 4 weeks later. Trimming took off 0 bases at V and 4 bases at J, with 7 bases between the two ends. Germline CDR1 and CDR2: SGDLS and YYNGEE. The length of the CDR3 is 13 residues. Only in-frame clones appear in the TCRdb table, and some are missing; sequencing was by immunoSEQ multiplex PCR. The sample yields about 120,000 clones, 81% seen once. The sample consisted of blood, taken from a patient whose treatment included radiotherapy and nephrectomy. The gene calls are TRBV9 and TRBJ2-5; the D is unclear. This TCR derives from a man in his forties or fifties with renal cell carcinoma. The CDR3 nucleotides are TGTGCCAGCAGCGTAGTGATTCGAGAGACCCAGTACTTC. Encoded protein: CASSVVIRETQYF.